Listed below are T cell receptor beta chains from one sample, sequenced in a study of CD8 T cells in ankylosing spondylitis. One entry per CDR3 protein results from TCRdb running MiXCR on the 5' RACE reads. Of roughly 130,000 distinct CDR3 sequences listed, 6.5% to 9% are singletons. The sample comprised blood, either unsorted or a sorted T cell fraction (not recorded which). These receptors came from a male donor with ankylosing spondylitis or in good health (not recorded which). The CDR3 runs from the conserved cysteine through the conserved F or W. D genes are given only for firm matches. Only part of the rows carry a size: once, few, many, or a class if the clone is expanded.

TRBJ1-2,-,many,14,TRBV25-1,TGTGCCAGCAGTGAATCTGACAGATACTATGGCTACACCTTC,CASSESDRYYGYTF
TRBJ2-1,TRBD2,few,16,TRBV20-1,TGCAGTGCTAGGGGCCTAGGTAGCGGGAGCCACACTGAGCAGTTCTTC,CSARGLGSGSHTEQFF
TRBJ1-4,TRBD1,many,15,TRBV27,TGTGCCAGCAGTTCAGGACAGGGGGGCGATGAAAAACTGTTTTTT,CASSSGQGGDEKLFF
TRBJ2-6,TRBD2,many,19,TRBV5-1,TGCGCCAGCAGCTGGGAACGGGGACTAGCGACAGCTGGGGCCAACGTCCTGACTTTC,CASSWERGLATAGANVLTF
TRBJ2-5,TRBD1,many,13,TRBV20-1,TGCAGTGCTCCACGGACAGGGAGGCAGACCCAGTACTTC,CSAPRTGRQTQYF
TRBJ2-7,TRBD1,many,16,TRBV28,TGTGCCACAAGTGGGCCTATCGGGACAGGGGTCTACGAGCAGTACTTC,CATSGPIGTGVYEQYF
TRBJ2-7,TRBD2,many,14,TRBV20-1,TGCAGTGCTAGAGGAGGCGGGGGCTCCTACGAGCAGTACTTC,CSARGGGGSYEQYF
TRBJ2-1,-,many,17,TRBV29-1,TGCAGCGTTCACTTCCTACTCCTGCAGCGAGGCTTGGATGAGCAGTTCTTC,CSVHFLLLQRGLDEQFF
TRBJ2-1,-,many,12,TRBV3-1,TGTGCCAGCAGCCGACAGGATAATGAGCAGTTCTTC,CASSRQDNEQFF
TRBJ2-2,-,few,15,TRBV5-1,TGCGCCAGCAGCCTGAATCGAGCGAACACCGGGGAGCTGTTTTTT,CASSLNRANTGELFF
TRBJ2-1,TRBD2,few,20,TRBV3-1,TGTGCCAGCAGCCAAGAAGTTGGGACTAGCGTCGCCCGGGAGCTGAATGAGCAGTTCTTC,CASSQEVGTSVARELNEQFF
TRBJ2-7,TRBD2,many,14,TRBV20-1,TGCAGTCCAAGGGACTACCAAAGCTCCTACGAGCAGTACTTC,CSPRDYQSSYEQYF
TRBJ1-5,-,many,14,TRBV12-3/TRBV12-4,TGTGCCAGCAGTTTTGGACGGCCCAATCAGCCCCAGCATTTT,CASSFGRPNQPQHF
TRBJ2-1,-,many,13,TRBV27,TGTGCCAGCAGTTTAGTGGTGTACAATGAGCAGTTCTTC,CASSLVVYNEQFF
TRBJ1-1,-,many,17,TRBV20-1,TGCAGTGCTAGACCTACCCTCGGCCAGGGAACGAACACTGAAGCTTTCTTT,CSARPTLGQGTNTEAFF
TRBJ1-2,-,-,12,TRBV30,TGTGCCTGGAGTGTATCAGGATATGGCTACACCTTC,CAWSVSGYGYTF
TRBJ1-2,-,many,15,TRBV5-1,TGCGCCAGCAGCTTGTCCGAGGGGCCTAACTATGGCTACACCTTC,CASSLSEGPNYGYTF
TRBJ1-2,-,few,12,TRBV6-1,TGTGCCAGCAGTGAACCAGGTTATGGCTACACCTTC,CASSEPGYGYTF
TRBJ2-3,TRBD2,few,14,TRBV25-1,TGTGCCAGCAGTCCGGGACTAGCTATAGATACGCAGTATTTT,CASSPGLAIDTQYF
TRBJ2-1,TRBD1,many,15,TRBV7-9,TGTGCCAGCAGCAAAGGGGGCAGCGGCTACAATGAGCAGTTCTTC,CASSKGGSGYNEQFF
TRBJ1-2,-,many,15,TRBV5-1,TGCGCCAGCAGCTTGGGACAGGCATTAAACTATGGCTACACCTTC,CASSLGQALNYGYTF
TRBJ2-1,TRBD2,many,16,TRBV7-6,TGTGCCAGCAGCTTAGGGTCAGCGGGAGGTTACAATGAGCAGTTCTTC,CASSLGSAGGYNEQFF
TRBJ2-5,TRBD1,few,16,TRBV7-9,TGTGCCAGCAGCTCAGGACAGGGCGGTCTCCGGGAGACCCAGTACTTC,CASSSGQGGLRETQYF
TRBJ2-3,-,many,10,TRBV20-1,TGCAGTCCAAGCACAGATACGCAGTATTTT,CSPSTDTQYF
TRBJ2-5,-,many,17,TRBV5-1,TGCGCCAGCAGCTTGGCACTAAGACAGGCGTTACAAGAGACCCAGTACTTC,CASSLALRQALQETQYF
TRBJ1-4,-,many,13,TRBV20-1,TGCAGTGCGACCGAGGGGACTATTGGGAAACTGTTTTTT,CSATEGTIGKLFF
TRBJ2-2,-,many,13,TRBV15,TGTGCCACCAGCAGAGATTACACCGGGGAGCTGTTTTTT,CATSRDYTGELFF
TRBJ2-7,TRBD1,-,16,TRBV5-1,TGCGCCAGCAGCTTGGCTACCGGGACAGACATCTACGAGCAGTACTTC,CASSLATGTDIYEQYF
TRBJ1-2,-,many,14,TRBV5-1,TGCGCCAGCAGCTTGACGGCGACAGCTGATGGCTACACCTTC,CASSLTATADGYTF
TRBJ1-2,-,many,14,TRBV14,TGTGCCAGCAGCACCGAACGATTAAACTATGGCTACACCTTC,CASSTERLNYGYTF
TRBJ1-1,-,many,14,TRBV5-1,TGCGCCAGCAGCGCTGACAGCATGAACACTGAAGCTTTCTTT,CASSADSMNTEAFF
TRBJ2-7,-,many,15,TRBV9,TGTGCCAGCAGCGTCGGGACGGTACGTAGTCGGGAGCAGTACTTC,CASSVGTVRSREQYF
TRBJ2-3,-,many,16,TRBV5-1,TGCGCCAGCAGAGAGGCCTCTAGCGAACCCACAGATACGCAGTATTTT,CASREASSEPTDTQYF
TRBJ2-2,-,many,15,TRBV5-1,TGCGCCAGCAGCTTAGGCCTACCGAACACCGGGGAGCTGTTTTTT,CASSLGLPNTGELFF
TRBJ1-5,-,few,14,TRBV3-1,TGTGCCAGCAGCCAAGGTGACGGAGGTCAGCCCCAGCATTTT,CASSQGDGGQPQHF
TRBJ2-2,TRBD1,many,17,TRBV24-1,TGTGCCACCAGTGGGACAGGGGGCGGAACGTTCACCGGGGAGCTGTTTTTT,CATSGTGGGTFTGELFF
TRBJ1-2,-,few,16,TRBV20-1,TGCTGTGCTAGTTTCCGCGATACGGTTGGGTACTATGGCTACACCTTC,CCASFRDTVGYYGYTF
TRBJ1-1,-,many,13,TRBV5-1,TGCGCCAGCAGCTTGATGATGAACACTGAAGCTTTCTTT,CASSLMMNTEAFF
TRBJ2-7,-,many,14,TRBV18,TGTGCCAGCTCAGGCCGGGACGGTGCCTACGAGCAGTACTTC,CASSGRDGAYEQYF
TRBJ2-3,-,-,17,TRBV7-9,TGTGCCAGCAGCTTAAGTTGGGCCGCGACCATCACAGATACGCAGTATTTT,CASSLSWAATITDTQYF
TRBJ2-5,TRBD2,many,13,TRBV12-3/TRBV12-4,TGTGCCAGCAGAATAGCGGGGCTAGGGACCCAGTACTTC,CASRIAGLGTQYF
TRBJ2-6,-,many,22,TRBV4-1,TGCGCCAGCAGCCAAGATGACAGTCCCGATATGGGATACCTCTCTGGGGCCAACGTCCTGACTTTC,CASSQDDSPDMGYLSGANVLTF
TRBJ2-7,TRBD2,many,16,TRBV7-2,TGTGCCAGCAGCTTAGATCGGACTAGCGGGAGATACGAGCAGTACTTC,CASSLDRTSGRYEQYF
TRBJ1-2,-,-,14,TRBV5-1,TGCGCCAGCAGCTTCTGGGAAACAAACTATGGCTACACCTTC,CASSFWETNYGYTF
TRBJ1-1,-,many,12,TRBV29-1,TGCAGCGTTGTCTCCTACAACACTGAAGCTTTCTTT,CSVVSYNTEAFF
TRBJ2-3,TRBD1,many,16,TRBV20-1,TGCAGTGCCAGAGAATTGGGCAGGGGGATCACAGATACGCAGTATTTT,CSARELGRGITDTQYF
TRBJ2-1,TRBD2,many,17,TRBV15,TGTGCCACCAGCAGAGATCCCCCTAGCGGGAATTACAATGAGCAGTTCTTC,CATSRDPPSGNYNEQFF
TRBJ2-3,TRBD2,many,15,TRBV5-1,TGCGCCAGCAGCAGGGATAGCGGGAGCACAGATACGCAGTATTTT,CASSRDSGSTDTQYF
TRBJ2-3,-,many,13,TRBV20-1,TGCAGTGCCCTCCGCGGAGGGCCAGATACGCAGTATTTT,CSALRGGPDTQYF